This entry lists 24 T cell receptor beta chains sequenced from one sample in a study of OX40 agonist ivuxolimab in advanced cancers. Some clones are missing from TCRdb's copy, which holds only in-frame ones; the method was immunoSEQ multiplex PCR. The profile shows about 58,000 clones, over 75% of them singletons. The sequenced sample was CD4+ or CD8+ T cells sorted from blood, obtained in a trial of the OX40 agonist ivuxolimab. The source of these receptors is an adult with an advanced solid tumor such as melanoma, head and neck, liver or kidney cancer.

This clone was counted a single time. The chain carries TRBV6-4 and TRBJ2-7; no firm D call. V lost 4 bases and J lost 3, with 7 bases in between. The CDR3 has 12 residues. From germline, CDR1 is MRHNA and CDR2 SNTAGT. This CDR3 reads CASSGHYYEQYF. The CDR3 bases are TGTGCCAGCAGTGGACATTACTACGAGCAGTACTTC.

This sequence joins TRBV28 and TRBJ2-6, with D uncertain. From germline, CDR1 is MDHEN and CDR2 SYDVKM. V lost 3 bases to trimming and J lost 2 bases, with 8 bases between them. There are 15 residues in the CDR3. In DNA form, the CDR3 reads TGTGCCAGCAGTTTTCTCATGCCTGGGGCCAACGTCCTGACTTTC. Amino acid sequence: CASSFLMPGANVLTF.

The rearrangement joins TRBV11-2 to TRBJ1-2; D is undetermined. CDR3 size: 14 residues. Germline V CDR1 and CDR2: SGHAT, FQNNGV. V was cut by 1 base and J by 4 bases, with 10 bases left in between. The DNA for the CDR3 is TGTGCCAGCAGCTTAGGGGCAGCAGTCTATGGCTACACCTTC. Encoded protein: CASSLGAAVYGYTF.

This clone was seen more than once but under ten times. This sequence joins TRBV5-4 and TRBJ1-6; the D gene is possibly TRBD1 (5 bases). The CDR3 covers 14 residues. V was pared by 0 bases and J by 14 bases, with 15 bases between. The germline V gene encodes CDR1 SGHNT and CDR2 YYREEE (reference sequence). CDR3 nucleotides: TGTGCCAGCAGCTTGGAACCAGGGAAAGGGACCCTCCACTTT. Translation gives CASSLEPGKGTLHF.

This clone was counted once. The rearrangement links TRBV7-2 to TRBJ2-1; 7 bases agree with TRBD1. V lost 5 bases, J lost 4 bases, and 5 bases stayed unmatched. This CDR3 has 14 amino acids. The germline V gene encodes CDR1 SGHTA and CDR2 FQGNSA. This CDR3 reads CASSARTGYNEQFF. The DNA of the CDR3 is TGTGCCAGCAGCGCCCGGACAGGTTACAATGAGCAGTTCTTC. The whole variable domain, filled in from reference TRBV7-2 and TRBJ2-1, reads GAGVSQSPSNKVTEKGKDVELRCDPISGHTALYWYRQSLGQGLEFLIYFQGNSAPDKSGLPSDRFSAERTGGSVSTLTIQRTQQEDSAVYLCASSARTGYNEQFFGPGTRLTVL.

This clone was recorded only once. The chain joins TRBV11-1 to TRBJ1-5; D not certain. CDR1 SGHAT and CDR2 FQDESV come from the germline V gene (reference sequence). The CDR3 totals 16 residues. V lost 8 bases, J lost 0 bases, and 17 bases lay in between. CDR3 sequence: CASVPEGSNSNQPQHF. CDR3 DNA sequence: TGTGCCAGCGTCCCGGAGGGCAGTAATAGCAATCAGCCCCAGCATTTT.

V gene TRBV13 combines with J gene TRBJ2-4, with 8 bases lining up with TRBD1. In germline, CDR1 is PRHDT, CDR2 FYEKMQ (reference sequence). V shed 1 base and J 3 bases; nucleotides not matched to a gene: 8. There are 17 residues in the CDR3. For the CDR3, the DNA is TGTGCCAGCAGCTTAGCCCCAGGGGGCGCAGGCAAAAACATTCAGTACTTC. This translates into CASSLAPGGAGKNIQYF.

The CDR3 DNA sequence: TGTGCCAGCAGCTACAATCTGCCACGGCCCACTGAAGCTTTCTTT. Its translation is CASSYNLPRPTEAFF. The V and J genes are TRBV7-9 and TRBJ1-1, with D hard to call. The CDR3 sequence is 15 residues long. Germline lookup yields CDR1 SEHNR and CDR2 FQNEAQ (reference sequence). V lost 4 bases and J 4 bases, leaving 16 bases between the germline ends.

The rearrangement links TRBV5-5 to TRBJ2-5; D call uncertain. Germline assignment: CDR1 SGHKS and CDR2 YYEKEE (reference sequence). This CDR3 is 12 amino acids long. The V gene lost 2 bases and the J gene lost 4 bases, with 6 bases spanning the gap. The CDR3 sequence is CASSLLGETQYF. CDR3 DNA: TGTGCCAGCAGCTTACTCGGAGAGACCCAGTACTTC.

The chain uses TRBV6-4 and TRBJ1-5; the match to TRBD1 covers 7 bases. Trimming cost V 3 bases and J 5 bases; bases outside gene matches: 10. Germline values: CDR1 MRHNA, CDR2 SNTAGT. This CDR3 has 16 residues. This CDR3 reads CASSEMKGASDQPQHF. The CDR3 DNA follows: TGTGCCAGCAGTGAAATGAAGGGGGCGTCTGATCAGCCCCAGCATTTT.

The chain couples TRBV6-5 to TRBJ1-3; the D is unclear. Germline V gene data show CDR1 as MNHEY and CDR2 as SVGAGI. The CDR3 covers 14 residues. Trimming removed 1 base from V and 2 bases from J, with 6 bases in between. CDR3 bases: TGTGCCAGCAGTTACTTAAGGACTGGAAACACCATATATTTT. Translating it yields CASSYLRTGNTIYF.

The chain joins TRBV5-6 to TRBJ1-4; TRBD1 matches at 8 bases. Germline values: CDR1 SGHDT, CDR2 YYEEEE. The J segment lost 7 bases and the V segment lost 2 bases, leaving 4 bases of the junction unmatched. The CDR3 sequence is 14 residues long. The CDR3: CASSFTTGGEKLFF. The CDR3 bases are TGTGCCAGCAGCTTTACCACAGGGGGTGAAAAACTGTTTTTT.

This chain joins TRBV11-2 and TRBJ2-2, with D possibly being TRBD1 or TRBD2 (5 bases each). V was trimmed by 1 base and J by 5 bases, leaving 14 bases between them. Looked up from germline, CDR1 is SGHAT and CDR2 is FQNNGV. The CDR3 is made up of 16 amino acids. CDR3 in amino acids: CASSLGVRGETGELFF. For the CDR3, the DNA is TGTGCCAGCAGCTTAGGGGTTAGGGGAGAGACCGGGGAGCTGTTTTTT.

This clone has a single count. The genes are TRBV27 and TRBJ1-4; the match to TRBD1 covers 7 bases. Germline V gene sequence: CDR1 MNHEY, CDR2 SMNVEV (reference sequence). CDR3 size: 13 residues. V was pared by 9 bases and J by 7 bases, with 8 bases of the junction left unmatched. In nucleotides, the CDR3 is TGTGCCAGTCGAGAAAGGGGGCGTGAAAAACTGTTTTTT. Translating gives CASRERGREKLFF.

The chain employs TRBV5-1 and TRBJ1-3, with a weak D call TRBD1 (5 bases). The CDR3 sequence is 13 residues long. Germline assignment: CDR1 SGHRS and CDR2 YFSETQ. Between the trimmed V and J ends, which lost 0 bases and 7 bases, there was a span of 8 bases. The CDR3 spells CASSLGQPNTIYF. CDR3 in DNA: TGCGCCAGCAGCTTGGGACAGCCCAACACCATATATTTT.

The gene calls are TRBV14 and TRBJ2-1; the D is unclear. This CDR3 is 16 amino acids long. Trimming pared 1 base from V and 7 bases from J, leaving 17 bases between. Per the germline V gene, CDR1 is SGHDN and CDR2 is FVKESK. The CDR3 is CASSQAGFRPSNEQFF. CDR3 bases: TGTGCCAGCAGCCAAGCGGGCTTCCGCCCCTCAAATGAGCAGTTCTTC.

V usage is TRBV6-5 and J usage is TRBJ2-1; D call uncertain. From germline, CDR1 is MNHEY and CDR2 SVGAGI. The CDR3 spans 14 residues. V lost 5 bases and J lost 6, with 14 bases in between. CDR3 sequence: CASSGWPAGNEQFF. CDR3 sequence (DNA): TGTGCCAGCAGTGGCTGGCCCGCTGGCAATGAGCAGTTCTTC.

This chain joins TRBV18 and TRBJ2-7; 8 positions agree with TRBD1. In germline, CDR1 is KGHSH, CDR2 LQKENI. V shed 6 bases and J 4 bases; nucleotides not matched to a gene: 5. The CDR3 consists of 13 residues. DNA of the CDR3: TGTGCCAGCTCGCCCGGGACAGGTTACGAGCAGTACTTC. Translating it yields CASSPGTGYEQYF.

Notes on this clone: One junction end does not reproduce the germline sequence, and a read error may be involved. This chain uses TRBV9 with TRBJ2-3, with D possibly being TRBD1 or TRBD2 (6 bases each). The CDR3 spans 11 residues. Germline V gives CDR1 SGDLS, CDR2 YYNGEE. CDR3 region: CASSVAGAPHF. Here the CDR3 DNA reads TGTGCCAGCAGCGTAGCGGGGGCTCCCCATTTT. The complete variable domain, with remaining parts taken from reference TRBV9 and TRBJ2-3, reads DSGVTQTPKHLITATGQRVTLRCSPRSGDLSVYWYQQSLDQGLQFLIQYYNGEERAKGNILERFSAQQFPDLHSELNLSSLELGDSALYFCASSVAGAPHFGPGTRLTVL.

This sequence joins TRBV2 and TRBJ2-5; TRBD1 matches 12 bases. Trimming took 6 bases from V and 5 from J; bases not matched to a gene: 4. The CDR3 extends over 14 amino acids. Germline assignment: CDR1 SNHLY and CDR2 FYNNEI. Here the CDR3 reads CASRGQGARETQYF. CDR3 sequence (DNA): TGTGCCAGCAGGGGACAGGGGGCACGTGAGACCCAGTACTTC.

Here the CDR3 reads CASSLGQAYSGNTIYF. In nucleotides, the CDR3 is TGCGCCAGCAGCCTCGGACAGGCTTACTCTGGAAACACCATATATTTT. The chain is built from TRBV5-1 and TRBJ1-3; 7 bases line up with TRBD1. The CDR3 is 16 amino acids. The germline gives CDR1 SGHRS, CDR2 YFSETQ. The J segment lost 0 bases and the V segment lost 4 bases, leaving 7 bases of the junction unmatched.

This clone was picked up a small number of times. This chain links TRBV5-6 with TRBJ1-6, with D perhaps TRBD1 (5 bases). Trimming pared 0 bases from V and 9 bases from J, leaving 10 bases between. CDR3 length: 14 amino acids. Germline CDR1 is SGHDT and CDR2 is YYEEEE. CDR3 bases: TGTGCCAGCAGCTTGGCCCCGGGACGTTCACCCCTCCACTTT. Protein sequence: CASSLAPGRSPLHF. Full variable domain (outside the CDR3, taken from reference TRBV5-6 and TRBJ1-6): DAGVTQSPTHLIKTRGQQVTLRCSPKSGHDTVSWYQQALGQGPQFIFQYYEEEERQRGNFPDRFSGHQFPNYSSELNVNALLLGDSALYLCASSLAPGRSPLHFGNGTRLTVT.

The rearrangement links TRBV27 to TRBJ1-2; possible D gene TRBD1, 5 bases. V was cut by 5 bases and J by 7 bases, with 20 bases left in between. Germline V gene data show CDR1 as MNHEY and CDR2 as SMNVEV (reference sequence). The CDR3 is made up of 15 amino acids. This CDR3 reads CASSRSGRQILGYTF. The DNA for the CDR3 is TGTGCCAGCAGTCGGTCAGGGCGGCAAATACTTGGCTACACCTTC.

The gene calls are TRBV11-2 and TRBJ1-6; possibly TRBD1 for D (5 bases). Trimming took 6 bases from V and 0 from J, leaving 15 bases between them. Germline V lookup: CDR1 SGHAT, CDR2 FQNNGV. The CDR3 consists of 17 residues. CDR3 loop: CASRSGTAFSYNSPLHF. The DNA for the CDR3 is TGTGCCAGCAGATCCGGGACGGCATTCTCCTATAATTCACCCCTCCACTTT.